The text below deals with one T cell receptor (beta chain). The sample comes from a study of graft-versus-host responses after intestinal transplantation. Study as a whole: The recipients all started with anti-thymocyte globulin induction and then took tacrolimus and steroids for roughly 3 years.

The V gene's germline CDR1 is SGHTA and CDR2 FQGTGA. CDR3 length equals 14 residues. Method: immunoSEQ multiplex PCR; TCRdb's copy keeps in-frame clones and lacks some. This table holds some 25,000 clones, 85% to 95% found once. The receptor was derived from a human patient who received an intestinal transplant, so some T cells may come from the graft donor. J is TRBJ2-5 and V is TRBV7-3; 7 nucleotides match TRBD2. With the DNA end fitting TRBJ2-7 better, the J assignment may be wrong. The material was PBMCs, obtained approximately 39 days after intestinal transplant. CDR3: CASSLSGSSYEQYF. In DNA, the CDR3 is TGTGCCAGCAGCTTAAGCGGGAGCTCCTACGAGCAGTACTTC.